This is a list of T cell receptor beta chains from one sample in a study of CD8 T cells in ankylosing spondylitis. From the 5' RACE reads, TCRdb called clonotypes with MiXCR, one entry per CDR3 protein. The table shows fewer than 750,000 distinct CDR3 sequences, with 19% occurring only once. The sample consisted of blood, either unsorted or a sorted T cell fraction (not recorded which). Source of these receptors: a male donor with ankylosing spondylitis. Both conserved end residues are part of each CDR3. Fields, in order: D gene, V gene, CDR3 length, clone size, J gene, CDR3 protein, CDR3 DNA. The D gene is left open where the match is weak. The size of a clone is reported for some rows only, either as once, few or many, or as a class for expanded clones.

.	TRBV7-2	14	few	TRBJ2-7	CASSLDGTRREQYF	TGTGCCAGCAGCTTGGACGGGACCAGGAGGGAGCAGTACTTC
TRBD2	TRBV6-2/TRBV6-3	15	few	TRBJ2-7	CASNYGDYGSYEQYF	TGTGCCAGCAACTACGGGGACTACGGGTCCTACGAGCAGTACTTC
TRBD1	TRBV5-6	15	few	TRBJ2-5	CASSLGTGDQETQYF	TGTGCCAGCAGCTTGGGGACAGGTGACCAAGAGACCCAGTACTTC
.	TRBV29-1	14	.	TRBJ1-4	CSVEDRDTNEKLFF	TGCAGCGTTGAAGACAGGGACACTAATGAAAAACTGTTTTTT
TRBD2	TRBV12-3/TRBV12-4	15	few	TRBJ2-1	CASSLLAGGTHEQFF	TGTGCCAGCAGTTTACTAGCGGGGGGGACACATGAGCAGTTCTTC
.	TRBV15	12	few	TRBJ2-1	CATSRGSVEQFF	TGTGCCACCAGCAGAGGCAGCGTCGAGCAGTTCTTC
.	TRBV5-1	14	few	TRBJ1-4	CASSPQDAAEKLFF	TGCGCCAGCAGTCCCCAAGACGCGGCGGAAAAACTGTTTTTT
TRBD1	TRBV29-1	15	many	TRBJ2-6	CSVAHRGSGANVLTF	TGCAGCGTAGCTCACAGGGGCTCTGGGGCCAACGTCCTGACTTTC
.	TRBV20-1	17	.	TRBJ2-4	CSARAKQGMGAKNIQYF	TGCAGTGCTAGAGCTAAACAGGGAATGGGAGCCAAAAACATTCAGTACTTC
TRBD1	TRBV6-1	13	few	TRBJ1-1	CASSDRGEAEAFF	TGTGCCAGCAGTGACAGGGGGGAGGCTGAAGCTTTCTTT
TRBD2	TRBV11-2	19	.	TRBJ2-3	CASPPRSLAGGASTDTQYF	TGTGCCAGCCCCCCAAGGTCGCTAGCGGGGGGGGCTAGCACAGATACGCAGTATTTT
.	TRBV24-1	15	many	TRBJ1-1	CATSDGGRPNTEAFF	TGTGCCACCAGTGATGGGGGCCGCCCGAACACTGAAGCTTTCTTT
TRBD1	TRBV10-3	15	few	TRBJ2-1	CAINPAQGAIDEQFF	TGTGCCATCAACCCGGCACAGGGGGCGATCGATGAGCAGTTCTTC
.	TRBV6-2/TRBV6-3	15	few	TRBJ2-1	CASSDLGVIDNEQFF	TGTGCCAGCAGTGACCTCGGGGTCATCGACAATGAGCAGTTCTTC
.	TRBV12-3/TRBV12-4	18	.	TRBJ2-7	CASSFDRGGGPSSYEQYF	TGTGCCAGCAGTTTTGACAGGGGAGGGGGCCCTAGCTCCTACGAGCAGTACTTC
TRBD2	TRBV12-3/TRBV12-4	15	many	TRBJ2-2	CASSPTGGVTGELFF	TGTGCCAGCAGCCCCACCGGGGGGGTGACCGGGGAGCTGTTTTTT